A single T cell receptor (beta chain) is shown here with its context. The germline V gene has CDR1 SGHTA and CDR2 FQGNSA. This CDR3 has 14 amino acids. Between the trimmed V and J ends, which lost 3 bases and 5 bases, there was a span of 13 bases. Only in-frame clones appear in the TCRdb table, and some are missing; sequencing was by immunoSEQ multiplex PCR. The profile shows around 77,000 clones, around 83% of them singletons. This record belongs to a study of blood T cell repertoires in COVID-19. What was sequenced was peripheral blood. The chain recombines TRBV7-2 with TRBJ2-5; a weak D match, TRBD1 (6 bases). The origin of this receptor is an elderly man with acute or convalescent COVID-19. CDR3 in DNA: TGTGCCAGCAGCTTCGGGACATCTCGGGAGACCCAGTACTTC. Translated: CASSFGTSRETQYF.